These 24 T cell receptor beta chains came from one sample sequenced in a study of T cells in Graves' hyperthyroidism and ophthalmopathy (dated by TCRdb to between 2017 and 2020). The library was made by multiplex PCR. Sequenced on an Illumina HiSeq 2000. TCR beta CDR3 regions were amplified from RNA transcripts. The TCR CDR3 was subjected to a first round of RT-PCR using the HTBI primer set and the Qiagen OneStep RT-PCR kit. TCRdb's own reprocessing of the public reads used fastp at Q25 and MiXCR and kept productive beta chains. Every entry covers one CDR3 protein and lists the most common genes and DNA from its rows. In this sample the table shows nearly 600,000 distinct CDR3 sequences, 13% to 15% of which occur a single time. The ten most abundant clones make up 6.5% to 9% of the sample. Sample: blood. The receptors were sampled from a woman aged 18-29 years with Graves' ophthalmopathy.

As concerns this clonotype: Compared with germline, one end of the junction differs, possibly owing to a read error. The rearrangement links TRBV6-1 to TRBJ1-6; 9 nucleotides agree with TRBD1. The CDR3 spans 16 residues. Germline assignment: CDR1 MNHNS and CDR2 SASEGT. The CDR3 region is CASSKARDRANSPLHF. CDR3 coding DNA: TGTGCCAGCAGTAAAGCCCGGGACAGGGCTAATTCACCCCTCCACTTT.

This clonotype came up many times. The chain joins TRBV6-2 or TRBV6-3 to TRBJ1-2, with a weak D call TRBD1 (5 bases). Germline CDR1 reads MNHEY; CDR2 reads SVGEGT. Trimming removed 4 bases from V and 4 bases from J, with 16 bases in between. The CDR3 totals 15 residues. This CDR3 reads CASSSRDGESYGYTF. CDR3 sequence (DNA): TGTGCCAGCAGTTCCCGGGACGGTGAATCCTATGGCTACACCTTC.

This clonotype was observed many times. This sequence joins TRBV5-6 and TRBJ2-3, with TRBD2 identical over 7 bases. The CDR3 is made up of 18 amino acids. Germline V lookup: CDR1 SGHDT, CDR2 YYEEEE. Trimming cost V 4 bases and J 0 bases; bases outside gene matches: 14. Here the CDR3 DNA reads TGTGCCAGCAGCGCCGTGGGGTGGCTAGCGGTGAGCACAGATACGCAGTATTTT. Its protein is CASSAVGWLAVSTDTQYF.

Regarding this clonotype: A much larger clone differs from this one at a single base, so this may be a read error. The rearrangement joins TRBV18 to TRBJ1-1; no definite D call. This CDR3 contains 15 residues. Germline V gives CDR1 KGHSH, CDR2 LQKENI. CDR3 residues: CANSPRPDVNTEAFF. In DNA, the CDR3 is TGTGCCAACTCACCACGTCCGGACGTGAACACTGAAGCTTTCTTT.

This chain uses TRBV3-1 with TRBJ2-3; 7 bases match TRBD2. Unmatched junction bases numbered 10, after V lost 0 bases and J lost 4 bases. The CDR3 totals 17 residues. CDR1 LGHDT and CDR2 YNNKEL come from the germline V gene (reference sequence). CDR3 sequence: CASSQDRGGPVPDTQYF. The CDR3 region has the DNA TGTGCCAGCAGCCAAGATAGGGGAGGGCCCGTCCCAGATACGCAGTATTTT.

The table lists this clonotype with many counts. The V and J genes are TRBV7-9 and TRBJ2-5; a possible D gene is TRBD2 (5 bases). The ends were cut back, 5 bases at V and 4 bases at J, with 17 bases in the middle. The germline V gene has CDR1 SEHNR and CDR2 FQNEAQ (reference sequence). The CDR3 contains 15 residues. The chain's CDR3 is CASSPRTEEGETQYF. The CDR3 nucleotides are TGTGCCAGCAGCCCGAGGACCGAAGAGGGAGAGACCCAGTACTTC.

This clonotype was seen ten or more times. This chain links TRBV27 with TRBJ1-2, with 10 nucleotides matching TRBD1. V was clipped by 3 bases and J by 8 bases; unmatched bases: 6. Germline V gene sequence: CDR1 MNHEY, CDR2 SMNVEV (reference sequence). CDR3 size: 14 residues. CDR3 amino acids: CASSFQGQGSGYTF. The CDR3, as DNA: TGTGCCAGCAGTTTCCAGGGACAGGGGAGCGGCTACACCTTC.

This clonotype turned up a few times. The chain uses TRBV20-1 and TRBJ2-7; D may be TRBD2 (5 bases). Deletions cut 7 bases from V and 5 bases from J, with 18 bases between. The CDR3 sequence is 13 residues long. CDR1 is DFQATT and CDR2 is SNEGSKA in the germline V gene (reference sequence). The CDR3 DNA is TGCAGTGTCAAGCCGCTAGCTTTCCACGAGCAGTACTTC. It specifies CSVKPLAFHEQYF.

Ten or more counts support this clonotype. V gene TRBV28 combines with J gene TRBJ2-7, with TRBD2 matching over 7 bases. The CDR3 spans 14 residues. Germline trimming cut 3 bases from V and 7 bases from J; bases unmatched to any gene: 9. CDR1 is MDHEN and CDR2 is SYDVKM in the germline V gene. In DNA, the CDR3 is TGTGCCAGCAGTTTTTTGGGAGGGCCGGGTGAGCAGTACTTC. Protein sequence: CASSFLGGPGEQYF. Full variable domain (missing parts from reference TRBV28 and TRBJ2-7): DVKVTQSSRYLVKRTGEKVFLECVQDMDHENMFWYRQDPGLGLRLIYFSYDVKMKEKGDIPEGYSVSREKKERFSLILESASTNQTSMYLCASSFLGGPGEQYFGPGTRLTVT.

The V and J genes are TRBV27 and TRBJ2-4; TRBD1 is a possible D gene (5 bases). V was shortened by 1 base and J by 5 bases, with 18 bases between the two germline ends. In germline, CDR1 is MNHEY, CDR2 SMNVEV (reference sequence). The CDR3 runs to 17 residues. In DNA, the CDR3 is TGTGCCAGCAGTTTATGGGTAGGGCGGTTAGGGGAAAACATTCAGTACTTC. Residues: CASSLWVGRLGENIQYF.

A word on this clonotype: A much larger clone differs by one base, so this may be a read error. This rearrangement joins TRBV7-2 to TRBJ2-7, with D perhaps given as TRBD1 or TRBD2 (5 bases each). Trimming pared 5 bases from V and 2 bases from J, leaving 13 bases between. Per the germline V gene, CDR1 is SGHTA and CDR2 is FQGNSA. The CDR3 length is 14 residues. The CDR3 loop reads CASSAGDGPYEQYF. The CDR3 coding sequence is TGTGCCAGCAGCGCCGGGGACGGTCCCTACGAGCAGTACTTC.

This clonotype occurred a few times. V gene TRBV11-3 combines with J gene TRBJ2-5, with 8 bases aligning to TRBD1. Germline V gene data show CDR1 as SGHNT and CDR2 as YENEEA. CDR3 length equals 15 residues. Losses at the gene ends were 4 bases for V and 1 base for J; bases not matched to a gene: 5. The CDR3 DNA reads TGTGCCAGCAGCTCCGGGGACAGGATCCAAGAGACCCAGTACTTC. Its translation: CASSSGDRIQETQYF.

Ten or more counts support this clonotype. The chain employs TRBV28 and TRBJ2-5; TRBD1 matches 10 bases. Looked up from germline, CDR1 is MDHEN and CDR2 is SYDVKM. The CDR3 spans 15 residues. Germline trimming cut 5 bases from V and 2 bases from J; bases unmatched to any gene: 5. In nucleotides, the CDR3 is TGTGCCAGCAGTCCCGGGGGACAGGGGCAAGAGACCCAGTACTTC. It specifies CASSPGGQGQETQYF.

Many counts were recorded for this clonotype. The chain employs TRBV7-2 and TRBJ2-5; unclear D gene. Germline V CDR1 and CDR2: SGHTA, FQGNSA. V lost 1 base, J lost 1 base, and 7 bases lay in between. The CDR3 sequence is 14 residues long. The CDR3 spells CASSLDGRQETQYF. As DNA, the CDR3 is TGTGCCAGCAGCTTAGACGGGCGCCAAGAGACCCAGTACTTC.

This clonotype was detected many times. CDR3 region: CASRGRGGMNTEAFF. CDR3 sequence (DNA): TGTGCCAGCAGGGGTAGGGGAGGGATGAACACTGAAGCTTTCTTT. V gene TRBV12-3 or TRBV12-4 combines with J gene TRBJ1-1; weak D call: TRBD1 (5 bases). This CDR3 has 15 residues. The germline V and J ends were trimmed by 6 bases and 0 bases, with 14 bases remaining between them.

The chain recombines TRBV9 with TRBJ2-5; D is possibly TRBD2 (5 bases). V was shortened by 1 base and J by 5 bases, with 12 bases between the two germline ends. CDR1 and CDR2 (germline): SGDLS, YYNGEE. This CDR3 spans 14 amino acids. CDR3 residues: CASSVNPGIETQYF. The CDR3 bases are TGTGCCAGCAGCGTAAATCCGGGGATCGAGACCCAGTACTTC.

This sequence joins TRBV28 and TRBJ1-2, with 9 positions matching TRBD1. Germline CDR1 MDHEN, CDR2 SYDVKM. The CDR3 covers 15 residues. The V and J ends lost 4 bases and 7 bases, in that order; junction bases with no gene match: 10. As DNA, the CDR3 is TGTGCCAGCAGTTCTCCGGTCACAGGGGGCCGTGGCTACACCTTC. Translated, it gives CASSSPVTGGRGYTF.

The CDR3 loop reads CASKGSNQPQHF. CDR3 bases: TGTGCCAGTAAGGGGAGCAATCAGCCCCAGCATTTT. The rearrangement uses TRBV19 and TRBJ1-5; a possible D gene is TRBD1 (5 bases). CDR1 and CDR2 from the germline V gene are LNHDA and SQIVND (reference sequence). Trimming stripped 7 bases from V and 1 base from J, with 5 bases between. CDR3 length equals 12 residues.

Concerning this clonotype: The conserved final phenylalanine or tryptophan is absent from the CDR3, which likely points to a read error. The rearrangement joins TRBV6-5 to TRBJ1-5, with 7 nucleotides matching TRBD1. Germline CDR1 and CDR2: MNHEY and SVGAGI. Trimming cost V 1 base and J 4 bases; bases outside gene matches: 7. The CDR3 loop spans 16 amino acids. The CDR3 bases are TGTGCCAGCAGTTACTTAGAGGGACAGACAAATCAGCCCCAGCATTCT. As protein: CASSYLEGQTNQPQHS.

The chain employs TRBV6-6 and TRBJ2-3, with 7 bases that match TRBD2. The CDR3 covers 15 residues. V was clipped by 2 bases and J by 5 bases; unmatched bases: 7. Looked up from germline, CDR1 is MNHNY and CDR2 is SVGAGI (reference sequence). The CDR3 spells CASSYGGREIDTQYF. The DNA for the CDR3 is TGTGCCAGCAGTTACGGTGGGCGGGAGATAGATACGCAGTATTTT.

This clonotype has ten or more counts. CDR3 sequence (DNA): TGCAGTGCTAGAGATCGGGACAGGGGCAAAAACTATGGCTACACCTTC. Amino acids: CSARDRDRGKNYGYTF. The chain couples TRBV20-1 to TRBJ1-2; 10 bases match TRBD1. The CDR3 contains 16 residues. Germline lookup yields CDR1 DFQATT and CDR2 SNEGSKA (reference sequence). V gave up 0 bases and J gave up 2 bases; unmatched junction bases: 6.

This clonotype appeared many times. The rearrangement uses TRBV12-3 or TRBV12-4 and TRBJ2-1; tentatively, D is TRBD1 (6 bases). This CDR3 contains 16 residues. V was shortened by 3 bases and J by 3 bases, with 15 bases between the two germline ends. CDR3 residues: CASSLYRQGSYNEQFF. The CDR3 DNA follows: TGTGCCAGCAGTTTGTATAGGCAGGGGAGCTACAATGAGCAGTTCTTC.

This clonotype was counted at least ten times. The V and J genes are TRBV9 and TRBJ1-5; 7 bases agree with TRBD1. The CDR3 totals 15 residues. The junction had 2 bases not matched to a gene; V was cut back by 2 bases and J by 0 bases. Germline loops: CDR1 SGDLS, CDR2 YYNGEE. The CDR3 DNA is TGTGCCAGCAGCGTCGGACAGGATAGCAATCAGCCCCAGCATTTT. The encoded protein is CASSVGQDSNQPQHF.

This clonotype came up many times. This CDR3 is CASTEGPGGDTQYF. CDR3 DNA: TGTGCCAGCACCGAGGGTCCAGGGGGAGATACGCAGTATTTT. The V and J genes are TRBV3-1 and TRBJ2-3; the match to TRBD1 covers 7 bases. Germline V lookup: CDR1 LGHDT, CDR2 YNNKEL (reference sequence). This CDR3 region has 14 residues. Trimming removed 7 bases from V and 5 bases from J; junction bases left unmatched: 9.